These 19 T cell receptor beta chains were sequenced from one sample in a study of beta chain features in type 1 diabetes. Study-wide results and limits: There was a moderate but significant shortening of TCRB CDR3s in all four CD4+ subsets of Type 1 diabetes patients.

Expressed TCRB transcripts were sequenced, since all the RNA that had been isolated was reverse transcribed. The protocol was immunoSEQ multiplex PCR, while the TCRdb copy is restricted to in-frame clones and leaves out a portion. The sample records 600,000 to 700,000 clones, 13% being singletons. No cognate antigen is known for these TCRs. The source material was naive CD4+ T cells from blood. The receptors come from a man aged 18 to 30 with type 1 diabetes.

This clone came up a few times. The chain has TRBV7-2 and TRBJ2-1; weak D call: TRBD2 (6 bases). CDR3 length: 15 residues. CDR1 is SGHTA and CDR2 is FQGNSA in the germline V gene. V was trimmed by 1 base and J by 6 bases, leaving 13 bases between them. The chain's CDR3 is CASSLGLTSSNEQFF. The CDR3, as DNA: TGTGCCAGCAGCTTAGGTCTCACTAGCTCCAATGAGCAGTTCTTC.

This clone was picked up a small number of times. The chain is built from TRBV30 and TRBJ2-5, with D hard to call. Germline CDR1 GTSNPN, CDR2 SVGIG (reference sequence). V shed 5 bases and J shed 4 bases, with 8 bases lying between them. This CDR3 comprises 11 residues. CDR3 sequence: CAWGNGETQYF. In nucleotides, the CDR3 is TGTGCCTGGGGGAACGGAGAGACCCAGTACTTC.

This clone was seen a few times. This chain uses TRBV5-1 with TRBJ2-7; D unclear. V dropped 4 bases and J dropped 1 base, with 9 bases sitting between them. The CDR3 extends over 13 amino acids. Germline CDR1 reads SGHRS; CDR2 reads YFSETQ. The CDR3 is CASSEWGSYEQYF. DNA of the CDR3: TGCGCCAGCAGCGAGTGGGGATCCTACGAGCAGTACTTC.

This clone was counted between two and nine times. The CDR3 is CASSTQGAGYGYTF. CDR3 nucleotide sequence: TGTGCCAGCAGTACTCAGGGGGCCGGCTATGGCTACACCTTC. J is TRBJ1-2 and V is TRBV25-1; TRBD1 agrees at 8 bases. J gave up 4 bases and V 5 bases, and 6 bases lay outside the gene matches. Germline-derived CDR1 and CDR2 are MGHDK and SYGVNS. CDR3 length: 14 residues.

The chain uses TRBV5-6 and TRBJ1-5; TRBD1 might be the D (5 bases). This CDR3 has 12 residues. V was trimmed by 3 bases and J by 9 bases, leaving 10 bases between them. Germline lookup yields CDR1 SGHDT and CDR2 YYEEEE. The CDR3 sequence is CASSSTGSPQHF. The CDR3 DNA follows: TGTGCCAGCAGCTCAACAGGATCGCCCCAGCATTTT.

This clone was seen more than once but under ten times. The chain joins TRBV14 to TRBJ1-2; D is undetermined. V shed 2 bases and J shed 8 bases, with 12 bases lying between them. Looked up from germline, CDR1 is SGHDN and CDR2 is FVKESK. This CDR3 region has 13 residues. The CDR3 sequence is CASSQSEDGGYTF. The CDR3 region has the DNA TGTGCCAGCAGCCAATCCGAGGACGGAGGCTACACCTTC. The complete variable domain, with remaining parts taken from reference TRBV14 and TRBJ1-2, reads EAGVTQFPSHSVIEKGQTVTLRCDPISGHDNLYWYRRVMGKEIKFLLHFVKESKQDESGMPNNRFLAERTGGTYSTLKVQPAELEDSGVYFCASSQSEDGGYTFGSGTRLTVV.

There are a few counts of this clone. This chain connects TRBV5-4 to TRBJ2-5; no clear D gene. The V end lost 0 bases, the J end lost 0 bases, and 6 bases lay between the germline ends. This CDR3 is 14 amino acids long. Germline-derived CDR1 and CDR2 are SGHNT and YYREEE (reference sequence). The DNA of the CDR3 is TGTGCCAGCAGCTTGGGACGGGACCAAGAGACCCAGTACTTC. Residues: CASSLGRDQETQYF.

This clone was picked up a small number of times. CDR3: CAWSGWGSNTEAFF. CDR3 nucleotide sequence: TGTGCCTGGAGTGGTTGGGGATCGAACACTGAAGCTTTCTTT. The V call is TRBV30, the J call TRBJ1-1; D is ambiguous. The germline gives CDR1 GTSNPN, CDR2 SVGIG (reference sequence). Deletions cut 1 base from V and 1 base from J, with 10 bases between. This CDR3 spans 14 amino acids.

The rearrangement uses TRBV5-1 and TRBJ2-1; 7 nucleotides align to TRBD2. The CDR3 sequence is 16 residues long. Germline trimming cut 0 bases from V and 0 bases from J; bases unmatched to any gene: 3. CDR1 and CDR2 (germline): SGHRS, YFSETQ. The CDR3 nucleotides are TGCGCCAGCAGCTTGGTAGGGGACTACTCCTACAATGAGCAGTTCTTC. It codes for CASSLVGDYSYNEQFF.

CDR3 amino acids: CASSYWGQVNSPLHF. Written as DNA, the CDR3 is TGTGCCAGCAGCTACTGGGGGCAGGTTAATTCACCCCTCCACTTT. This chain links TRBV7-9 with TRBJ1-6, with D possibly TRBD1 on 6 matching bases. V was cut by 4 bases and J by 6 bases, with 13 bases left in between. This CDR3 spans 15 amino acids. The germline V gene encodes CDR1 SEHNR and CDR2 FQNEAQ (reference sequence).

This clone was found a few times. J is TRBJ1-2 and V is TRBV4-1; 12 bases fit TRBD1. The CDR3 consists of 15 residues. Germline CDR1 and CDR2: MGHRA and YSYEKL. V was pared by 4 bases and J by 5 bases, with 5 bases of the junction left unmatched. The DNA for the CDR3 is TGCGCCAGCAGCCCATCGGGACAGGGGGCGTATGGCTACACCTTC. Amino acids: CASSPSGQGAYGYTF.

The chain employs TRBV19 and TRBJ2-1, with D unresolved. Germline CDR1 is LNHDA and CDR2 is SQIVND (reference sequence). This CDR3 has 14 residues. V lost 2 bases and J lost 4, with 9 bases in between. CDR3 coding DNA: TGTGCCAGTAGTATAAGGGCCCTGTACAATGAGCAGTTCTTC. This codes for CASSIRALYNEQFF.

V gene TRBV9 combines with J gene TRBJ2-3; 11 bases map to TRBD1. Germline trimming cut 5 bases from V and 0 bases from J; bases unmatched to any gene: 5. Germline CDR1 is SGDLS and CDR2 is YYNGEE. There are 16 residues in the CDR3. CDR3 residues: CASRRTGGSSTDTQYF. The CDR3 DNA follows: TGTGCCAGCAGAAGGACAGGGGGCTCAAGCACAGATACGCAGTATTTT.

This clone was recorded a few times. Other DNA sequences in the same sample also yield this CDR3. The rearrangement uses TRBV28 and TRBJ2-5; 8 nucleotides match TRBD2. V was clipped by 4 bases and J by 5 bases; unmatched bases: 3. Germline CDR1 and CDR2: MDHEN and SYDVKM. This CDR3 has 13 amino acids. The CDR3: CASSSGGAETQYF. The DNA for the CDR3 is TGTGCCAGCAGTTCGGGAGGGGCTGAGACCCAGTACTTC.

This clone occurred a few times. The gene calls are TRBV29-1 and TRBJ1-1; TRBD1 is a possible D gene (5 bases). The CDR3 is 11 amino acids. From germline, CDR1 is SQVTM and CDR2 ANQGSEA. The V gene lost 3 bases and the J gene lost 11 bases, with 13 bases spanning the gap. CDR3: CSVERDGGAFF. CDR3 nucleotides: TGCAGCGTTGAGAGGGACGGAGGGGCTTTCTTT.

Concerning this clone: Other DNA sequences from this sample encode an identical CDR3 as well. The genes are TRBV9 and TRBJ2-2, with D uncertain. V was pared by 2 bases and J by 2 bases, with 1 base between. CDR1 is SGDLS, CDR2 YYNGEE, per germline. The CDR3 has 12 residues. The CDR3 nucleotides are TGTGCCAGCAGCGTCAACACCGGGGAGCTGTTTTTT. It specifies CASSVNTGELFF.

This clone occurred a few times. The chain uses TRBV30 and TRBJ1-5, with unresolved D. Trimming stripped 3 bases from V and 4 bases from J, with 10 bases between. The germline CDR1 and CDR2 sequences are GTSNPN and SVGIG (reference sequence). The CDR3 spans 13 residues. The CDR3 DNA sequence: TGTGCCTGGAGAAACCAGGCTAATCAGCCCCAGCATTTT. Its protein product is CAWRNQANQPQHF.

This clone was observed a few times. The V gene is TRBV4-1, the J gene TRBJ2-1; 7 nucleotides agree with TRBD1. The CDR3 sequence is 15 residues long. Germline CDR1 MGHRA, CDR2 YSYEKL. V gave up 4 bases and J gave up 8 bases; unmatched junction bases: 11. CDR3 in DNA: TGCGCCAGCAGCCTCGACAGGGTTACGTACGATGAGCAGTTCTTC. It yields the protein CASSLDRVTYDEQFF.

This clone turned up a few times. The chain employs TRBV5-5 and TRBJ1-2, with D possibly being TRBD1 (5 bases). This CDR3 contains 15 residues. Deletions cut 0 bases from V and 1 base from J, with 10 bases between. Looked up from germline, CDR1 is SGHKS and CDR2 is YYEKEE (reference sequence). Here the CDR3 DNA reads TGTGCCAGCAGCTTGGTAGGCAGGGATAACTATGGCTACACCTTC. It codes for CASSLVGRDNYGYTF.